These 21 T cell receptor beta chains came from one sample sequenced in a study of blood T cell repertoires in COVID-19. Sequenced by immunoSEQ multiplex PCR; TCRdb stores in-frame clones only, minus some. This table has approximately 170,000 clones, roughly 86% appearing once. The material sequenced was peripheral blood. The receptors derive from a woman over 75 in a cohort sampled during active or convalescent COVID-19.

V and J are TRBV19 and TRBJ2-1; 7 positions match TRBD1. Germline CDR1 reads LNHDA; CDR2 reads SQIVND (reference sequence). This CDR3 region has 15 residues. J gave up 8 bases and V 3 bases, and 10 bases lay outside the gene matches. Written as DNA, the CDR3 is TGTGCCAGTAGTATTGGACAGGTGGCCGTTTATGAGCAGTTCTTC. Translating gives CASSIGQVAVYEQFF. The whole variable domain, filled in from reference TRBV19 and TRBJ2-1, reads DGGITQSPKYLFRKEGQNVTLSCEQNLNHDAMYWYRQDPGQGLRLIYYSQIVNDFQKGDIAEGYSVSREKKESFPLTVTSAQKNPTAFYLCASSIGQVAVYEQFFGPGTRLTVL.

Only one count was recorded for this clone. This chain joins TRBV20-1 and TRBJ1-5, with a possible D match to TRBD1 (6 bases). Germline-derived CDR1 and CDR2 are DFQATT and SNEGSKA (reference sequence). Between the trimmed V and J ends, which lost 3 bases and 4 bases, there was a span of 16 bases. The CDR3 is 15 residues long. The CDR3 DNA follows: TGCAGTGCTAGTTATTCTCGGGGACAAAATCAGCCCCAGCATTTT. Amino acids: CSASYSRGQNQPQHF.

The chain combines TRBV7-2 with TRBJ1-2; D may be TRBD1 (5 bases). The CDR3 loop spans 14 amino acids. V was clipped by 1 base and J by 4 bases, with 10 bases between them. In germline, CDR1 is SGHTA, CDR2 FQGNSA. CDR3 nucleotide sequence: TGTGCCAGCAGCTTAGATGGGGGAGGCTATGGCTACACCTTC. This translates into CASSLDGGGYGYTF. Full variable domain (missing parts from reference TRBV7-2 and TRBJ1-2): GAGVSQSPSNKVTEKGKDVELRCDPISGHTALYWYRQSLGQGLEFLIYFQGNSAPDKSGLPSDRFSAERTGGSVSTLTIQRTQQEDSAVYLCASSLDGGGYGYTFGSGTRLTVV.

The chain employs TRBV18 and TRBJ1-2; a possible D gene is TRBD1 (5 bases). CDR1 is KGHSH, CDR2 LQKENI, per germline. Trimming removed 2 bases at V and 8 bases at J, with 21 bases between. This CDR3 comprises 16 residues. The CDR3 loop is CASSPELSVTGQGYTF. The CDR3 DNA reads TGTGCCAGCTCACCAGAGCTTTCCGTAACAGGACAAGGCTACACCTTC.

This chain connects TRBV28 to TRBJ2-3; 10 bases line up with TRBD2. J gave up 1 base and V 6 bases, and 7 bases lay outside the gene matches. The CDR3 covers 16 residues. Germline lookup yields CDR1 MDHEN and CDR2 SYDVKM. DNA of the CDR3: TGTGCCAGCAGAGTAGGGGGGACTAGCGGCACAGATACGCAGTATTTT. It specifies CASRVGGTSGTDTQYF.

The chain carries TRBV25-1 and TRBJ2-1; no reliable D call. CDR1 MGHDK and CDR2 SYGVNS come from the germline V gene. This CDR3 contains 15 residues. V was trimmed by 1 base and J by 6 bases, leaving 13 bases between them. The CDR3 DNA follows: TGTGCCAGCAGTGAATTCGAGAGGCGTATCAATGAGCAGTTCTTC. It codes for CASSEFERRINEQFF.

V usage is TRBV7-9 and J usage is TRBJ1-1; D perhaps matches TRBD1 (5 bases). Trimming cost V 1 base and J 10 bases, with 19 bases left between them. This CDR3 is built from 15 residues. Looked up from germline, CDR1 is SEHNR and CDR2 is FQNEAQ (reference sequence). The CDR3 loop reads CASSLGGGPQSGAFF. The CDR3 bases are TGTGCCAGCAGCTTAGGGGGGGGACCCCAAAGCGGAGCTTTCTTT.

There are a few counts of this clone. The rearrangement links TRBV7-9 to TRBJ2-7; 7 nucleotides line up with TRBD2. The germline V gene has CDR1 SEHNR and CDR2 FQNEAQ (reference sequence). Trimming removed 5 bases from V and 6 bases from J; junction bases left unmatched: 7. This CDR3 is 13 amino acids long. In nucleotides, the CDR3 is TGTGCCAGCAGCCTTTCCTCGGGGGGCGAGCAGTACGTC. Translating gives CASSLSSGGEQYV.

The chain has TRBV7-2 and TRBJ1-5, with D possibly being TRBD1 (6 bases). Germline values: CDR1 SGHTA, CDR2 FQGNSA. CDR3 length: 16 residues. Trimming took 4 bases from V and 0 from J, leaving 13 bases between them. Here the CDR3 DNA reads TGTGCCAGCAGCTGGGGGGGGGCTAATAGCAATCAGCCCCAGCATTTT. It yields the protein CASSWGGANSNQPQHF.

The chain links TRBV10-2 to TRBJ2-5, with D possibly matching TRBD1 (6 bases). Germline lookup yields CDR1 WSHSY and CDR2 SAAADI. The length of the CDR3 is 15 residues. V was trimmed by 0 bases and J by 7 bases, leaving 15 bases between them. The CDR3 DNA sequence: TGCGCCAGCAGTGAGTCGAAGTCCCTACAGGGGACCCAGTACTTC. Its protein is CASSESKSLQGTQYF.

V and J are TRBV6-5 and TRBJ2-3; 10 bases are shared with TRBD1. The CDR3 spans 15 residues. Germline values: CDR1 MNHEY, CDR2 SVGAGI. Germline trimming cut 6 bases from V and 6 bases from J; bases unmatched to any gene: 9. CDR3 sequence (DNA): TGTGCCAGCAGCAATCCGACAGGGGGCGCGGATACGCAGTATTTT. It specifies CASSNPTGGADTQYF.

V usage is TRBV7-9 and J usage is TRBJ2-7; possibly TRBD2 for D (6 bases). With 3 bases removed from V and 3 bases from J, the gap between germline ends came to 12 bases. CDR1 SEHNR and CDR2 FQNEAQ come from the germline V gene (reference sequence). CDR3 length: 14 residues. The CDR3 DNA sequence: TGTGCCAGCAGCTTGGGACTGGAATTCTACGAGCAGTACGTC. Its translation is CASSLGLEFYEQYV.

The rearrangement uses TRBV28 and TRBJ1-1; D might be TRBD1 (5 bases). Per the germline V gene, CDR1 is MDHEN and CDR2 is SYDVKM. V was clipped by 7 bases and J by 4 bases, with 13 bases between them. The CDR3 loop spans 13 amino acids. CDR3 in amino acids: CASTAGVGTEAFF. The CDR3 coding sequence is TGTGCCAGCACCGCGGGGGTGGGCACTGAAGCTTTCTTT. The full variable domain, its missing parts supplied by reference TRBV28 and TRBJ1-1, is DVKVTQSSRYLVKRTGEKVFLECVQDMDHENMFWYRQDPGLGLRLIYFSYDVKMKEKGDIPEGYSVSREKKERFSLILESASTNQTSMYLCASTAGVGTEAFFGQGTRLTVV.

The genes are TRBV11-2 and TRBJ1-1, with a possible D match to TRBD1 (6 bases). The CDR3 runs 16 residues. Germline loops: CDR1 SGHAT, CDR2 FQNNGV. Trimming shortened V by 2 bases and J by 3 bases, and 16 bases separated the two germline ends. CDR3 sequence reads: CASSLTGAGADTEAFF. The CDR3 DNA reads TGTGCCAGCAGCTTAACGGGGGCGGGGGCCGACACTGAAGCTTTCTTT. Full variable domain (outside the CDR3, taken from reference TRBV11-2 and TRBJ1-1): EAGVAQSPRYKIIEKRQSVAFWCNPISGHATLYWYQQILGQGPKLLIQFQNNGVVDDSQLPKDRFSAERLKGVDSTLKIQPAKLEDSAVYLCASSLTGAGADTEAFFGQGTRLTVV.

This clone occurred a few times. V is TRBV7-9 and J is TRBJ1-2, with 11 bases that match TRBD1. The germline CDR1 and CDR2 sequences are SEHNR and FQNEAQ (reference sequence). With V trimmed by 5 bases and J by 0 bases, 5 bases remained unmatched. The CDR3 consists of 16 residues. This CDR3 reads CASSRTGGRTNYGYTF. CDR3 sequence (DNA): TGTGCCAGCAGCCGGACAGGGGGCCGAACTAACTATGGCTACACCTTC.

V usage is TRBV27 and J usage is TRBJ1-6, with 8 bases that match TRBD1. Germline CDR1 MNHEY, CDR2 SMNVEV (reference sequence). With V trimmed by 8 bases and J by 8 bases, 5 bases remained unmatched. This CDR3 has 13 residues. Written as DNA, the CDR3 is TGTGCCAGCGGGAGGACAGGGTATTCACCCCTCCACTTT. It translates to CASGRTGYSPLHF.

The chain has TRBV19 and TRBJ1-6; D is unclear. There are 13 residues in the CDR3. V lost 3 bases and J lost 3, with 3 bases in between. Germline loops: CDR1 LNHDA, CDR2 SQIVND (reference sequence). CDR3 sequence (DNA): TGTGCCAGTAGTATCGGCTATAATTCACCCCTCCACTTT. Protein sequence: CASSIGYNSPLHF.

This chain links TRBV11-2 with TRBJ1-3; unclear D gene. The ends were cut back, 0 bases at V and 4 bases at J, with 7 bases in the middle. The CDR3 has 14 amino acids. CDR1 is SGHAT and CDR2 is FQNNGV in the germline V gene. DNA of the CDR3: TGTGCCAGCAGCTTAGATCCCAGAGGAAACACCATATATTTT. Its translation is CASSLDPRGNTIYF.

V is TRBV4-3 and J is TRBJ1-2; the D gene is possibly TRBD1 (6 bases). The V end was cut by 0 bases, the J end by 9 bases, with 14 bases between. The length of the CDR3 is 14 residues. Germline V CDR1 and CDR2: LGHNA, YSLEER. The CDR3 loop reads CASSQDSRGGSYTF. CDR3 DNA: TGCGCCAGCAGCCAAGATAGCAGGGGTGGGAGCTACACCTTC.

The J gene is TRBJ1-6, the V gene TRBV28; D unclear. The CDR3 has 12 amino acids. V lost 5 bases to trimming and J lost 10 bases, with 9 bases between them. The germline V gene has CDR1 MDHEN and CDR2 SYDVKM. The CDR3 nucleotides are TGTGCCAGCAGTCTTTCGCGGTCACCCCTCCACTTT. Its translation is CASSLSRSPLHF.

The chain recombines TRBV4-3 with TRBJ2-7; 12 bases match TRBD1. In germline, CDR1 is LGHNA, CDR2 YSLEER. The junction had 8 bases not matched to a gene; V was cut back by 1 base and J by 7 bases. This CDR3 spans 16 amino acids. CDR3 sequence (DNA): TGCGCCAGCAGCCAAGTTTGGGACAGGGGGCATCGGGAGCAGTACTTC. This gives the protein CASSQVWDRGHREQYF.